This section outlines one TCR beta chain sequence together with its context. The target antigen is unknown. This entry comes from a study of cytomegalovirus exposure and HLA in healthy donors. Study context: Earlier, about 180 million T cells were analyzed, and over 95 million unique TCR beta sequences were found among them. Overall study findings and caveats: Most TCR sequences proved rare, with some public TCRs found in many donors. About 87% or about 30% of the time was how often most TCR beta V segments were productive, according to an earlier analysis.

V lost 6 bases, J lost 0 bases, and 8 bases lay in between. The CDR3 spans 14 residues. Germline V gives CDR1 SNHLY, CDR2 FYNNEI. The PCR contained 60 Vbeta and 13 Jbeta primers. TCRdb's copy holds only in-frame clones and misses some; the assay was immunoSEQ multiplex PCR. Here the sample spans some 130,000 clones, 60% to 80% being singletons. The chain combines TRBV2 with TRBJ2-2; D unresolved. The clonotype comes from a woman aged 55-69 years in good health and CMV-seropositive. Sequencing was performed on PBMCs. The CDR3 sequence: CASRLGTNTGELFF. CDR3 DNA sequence: TGTGCCAGCAGGCTCGGTACGAACACCGGGGAGCTGTTTTTT. Variable domain in full (rest from reference TRBV2 and TRBJ2-2): EPEVTQTPSHQVTQMGQEVILRCVPISNHLYFYWYRQILGQKVEFLVSFYNNEISEKSEIFDDQFSVERPDGSNFTLKIRSTKLEDSAMYFCASRLGTNTGELFFGEGSRLTVL.